These 26 T cell receptor beta chains were all obtained from the same sample, sequenced in a study of cytomegalovirus exposure and HLA in healthy donors. The primer mix had 60 Vbeta and 13 Jbeta primers. TCRdb's table, derived via immunoSEQ multiplex PCR, lists solely in-frame clones and lacks some. The repertoire has approximately 97,000 clones, less than 80% of them found once; the top ten carry approximately 4%. What was sequenced was PBMCs. The receptors were sampled from a woman aged 40 to 50 in good health and CMV-seropositive.

The CDR3 DNA reads TGCGCCAGCAGCTTGGTCGTCAGGGACTATGGCTACACCTTC. Translation: CASSLVVRDYGYTF. The rearrangement uses TRBV5-1 and TRBJ1-2, with D possibly being TRBD1 (5 bases). The CDR3 length is 14 residues. V shed 0 bases and J shed 3 bases, with 9 bases lying between them. The germline CDR1 and CDR2 sequences are SGHRS and YFSETQ.

The chain uses TRBV10-2 and TRBJ1-1; 8 bases line up with TRBD1. The CDR3 contains 13 residues. Germline values: CDR1 WSHSY, CDR2 SAAADI. J lost 5 bases, V lost 2 bases, and 1 base had no gene match. The CDR3 DNA is TGCGCCAGCAGTGAGACAGGGGGGACTGAAGCTTTCTTT. Translating gives CASSETGGTEAFF.

The J gene is TRBJ1-3, the V gene TRBV6-1, with TRBD1 as a possible D gene (5 bases). CDR3 length equals 17 residues. The germline V gene has CDR1 MNHNS and CDR2 SASEGT. The V gene lost 3 bases and the J gene lost 0 bases, with 15 bases spanning the gap. The CDR3 DNA reads as TGTGCCAGCAGTGATCCTAAGACAGTCCACTCTGGAAACACCATATATTTT. Its protein is CASSDPKTVHSGNTIYF.

The chain employs TRBV5-4 and TRBJ2-3; possible D gene TRBD1, 6 bases. From germline, CDR1 is SGHNT and CDR2 YYREEE (reference sequence). This CDR3 is 15 amino acids long. Trimming took off 3 bases at V and 3 bases at J, with 14 bases between the two ends. CDR3 protein: CASSSQGKGTDTQYF. The CDR3 DNA follows: TGTGCCAGCAGCTCACAGGGAAAAGGGACAGATACGCAGTATTTT.

The chain links TRBV21-1 to TRBJ1-1; TRBD1 is the table's D call and was not checked against the DNA. TRBV21-1 is tagged as a pseudogene. The CDR3 is 14 amino acids. CDR3 region: CASTGQAGIAEAFF. The CDR3, as DNA: TGTGCCAGCACCGGACAGGCAGGCATTGCTGAAGCTTTCTTT.

V gene TRBV7-2 combines with J gene TRBJ2-7, with D tentatively TRBD1 (7 bases). The CDR3 length is 14 residues. V lost 1 base and J lost 6, with 13 bases in between. Germline CDR1 SGHTA, CDR2 FQGNSA. The CDR3 loop reads CASSLVLQGGEQYF. CDR3 nucleotides: TGTGCCAGCAGCTTAGTGCTGCAGGGGGGCGAGCAGTACTTC.

The rearrangement joins TRBV11-2 to TRBJ2-7, with unresolved D. Germline loops: CDR1 SGHAT, CDR2 FQNNGV. V gave up 6 bases and J gave up 4 bases, with 13 bases separating them. This CDR3 has 13 amino acids. For the CDR3, the DNA is TGTGCCAGCAGGCCGGAATTGGAGTACGAGCAGTACTTC. It translates to CASRPELEYEQYF.

The V call is TRBV18, the J call TRBJ1-6, with D maybe TRBD1 (5 bases). Germline CDR1 is KGHSH and CDR2 is LQKENI. Trimming cost V 3 bases and J 5 bases, with 11 bases left between them. The CDR3 extends over 15 amino acids. The CDR3 bases are TGTGCCAGCTCACCGTTGACAGCAAATAATTCACCCCTCCACTTT. As protein: CASSPLTANNSPLHF. The complete variable domain, with remaining parts taken from reference TRBV18 and TRBJ1-6, reads NAGVMQNPRHLVRRRGQEARLRCSPMKGHSHVYWYRQLPEEGLKFMVYLQKENIIDESGMPKERFSAEFPKEGPSILRIQQVVRGDSAAYFCASSPLTANNSPLHFGNGTRLTVT.

The chain carries TRBV19 and TRBJ1-1; the D gene is possibly TRBD1 (6 bases). The length of the CDR3 is 13 residues. With 3 bases removed from V and 9 bases from J, the gap between germline ends came to 14 bases. Germline assignment: CDR1 LNHDA and CDR2 SQIVND (reference sequence). This CDR3 is CASSIQAGGKAFF. Here the CDR3 DNA reads TGTGCCAGTAGTATTCAGGCGGGGGGCAAAGCTTTCTTT.

The genes are TRBV7-9 and TRBJ2-5; D unclear. Germline CDR1 SEHNR, CDR2 FQNEAQ (reference sequence). CDR3 length: 14 amino acids. The V end was cut by 5 bases, the J end by 5 bases, with 15 bases between. CDR3 DNA sequence: TGTGCCAGCAGCAAAGAGAGTCACCTGGAGACCCAGTACTTC. It is translated as CASSKESHLETQYF.

This clone was picked up one time. The CDR3: CASSLDFTSTDTQYF. DNA of the CDR3: TGTGCCAGCAGTTTAGACTTTACTAGCACAGATACGCAGTATTTT. This chain joins TRBV27 and TRBJ2-3, with D unresolved. This CDR3 spans 15 amino acids. Germline-derived CDR1 and CDR2 are MNHEY and SMNVEV (reference sequence). V lost 2 bases, J lost 0 bases, and 9 bases lay in between.

The chain carries TRBV19 and TRBJ1-5; 10 positions match TRBD1. The CDR3 sequence is 14 residues long. Germline lookup yields CDR1 LNHDA and CDR2 SQIVND (reference sequence). V was pared by 10 bases and J by 6 bases, with 9 bases of the junction left unmatched. The CDR3 region has the DNA TGTGCCATCACCGTGGACAGGGGGTCTCAGCCCCAGCATTTT. This translates into CAITVDRGSQPQHF. The full variable domain, its missing parts supplied by reference TRBV19 and TRBJ1-5, is DGGITQSPKYLFRKEGQNVTLSCEQNLNHDAMYWYRQDPGQGLRLIYYSQIVNDFQKGDIAEGYSVSREKKESFPLTVTSAQKNPTAFYLCAITVDRGSQPQHFGDGTRLSIL.

In the case of this clone: This same CDR3 is encoded by further DNA sequences in the sample. This chain links TRBV7-9 with TRBJ2-7; 7 bases agree with TRBD1. This CDR3 has 14 amino acids. The J segment lost 6 bases and the V segment lost 2 bases, leaving 7 bases of the junction unmatched. Germline lookup yields CDR1 SEHNR and CDR2 FQNEAQ (reference sequence). The CDR3: CASSLFGTVAEQYF. Written as DNA, the CDR3 is TGTGCCAGCAGCTTATTTGGGACAGTAGCCGAGCAGTACTTC.

This clone has only one observation. The J gene is TRBJ1-1, the V gene TRBV28; the D gene is possibly TRBD1 (6 bases). Deletions cut 5 bases from V and 5 bases from J, with 9 bases between. Looked up from germline, CDR1 is MDHEN and CDR2 is SYDVKM. The CDR3 is made up of 12 amino acids. The CDR3 DNA sequence: TGTGCCAGCAGTCCCGACAGGACTGAAGCTTTCTTT. This codes for CASSPDRTEAFF.

The chain is built from TRBV5-1 and TRBJ2-7, with TRBD1 matching 9 bases. With 4 bases clipped from V and 6 bases from J, the junction kept 5 bases outside the gene matches. The CDR3 spans 13 residues. The germline gives CDR1 SGHRS, CDR2 YFSETQ. The DNA for the CDR3 is TGCGCCAGCAGCCCGGGACAGGGTGGCGAGCAGTACTTC. The encoded protein is CASSPGQGGEQYF.

The J gene is TRBJ1-1, the V gene TRBV6-1, with 7 bases fitting TRBD1. CDR3 size: 13 residues. With V trimmed by 10 bases and J by 2 bases, 7 bases remained unmatched. Germline CDR1 MNHNS, CDR2 SASEGT. CDR3 coding DNA: TGTGCCACCGGAGGGGGCAGAAACACTGAAGCTTTCTTT. Amino acid sequence: CATGGGRNTEAFF.

J is TRBJ2-1 and V is TRBV4-1, with 10 positions matching TRBD2. Losses at the gene ends were 0 bases for V and 4 bases for J; bases not matched to a gene: 6. Germline V gene data show CDR1 as MGHRA and CDR2 as YSYEKL. The CDR3 contains 17 residues. CDR3 amino acids: CASSQEGLADTYNEQFF. CDR3 DNA sequence: TGCGCCAGCAGCCAAGAAGGACTAGCGGACACGTACAATGAGCAGTTCTTC.

This clone was picked up a small number of times. The V and J genes are TRBV5-1 and TRBJ2-1; the match to TRBD2 covers 9 bases. The junction had 3 bases not matched to a gene; V was cut back by 0 bases and J by 2 bases. There are 16 residues in the CDR3. Germline CDR1 and CDR2: SGHRS and YFSETQ. In nucleotides, the CDR3 is TGCGCCAGCAGCTTGGTCGGGACTAGCCCCTACAATGAGCAGTTCTTC. This translates into CASSLVGTSPYNEQFF.

This clone was seen a few times. This rearrangement joins TRBV7-2 to TRBJ2-5; 9 bases agree with TRBD2. CDR1 is SGHTA and CDR2 is FQGNSA in the germline V gene. CDR3 size: 15 residues. The V and J ends lost 3 bases and 5 bases, in that order; junction bases with no gene match: 7. The CDR3 loop reads CASSLGGRAWETQYF. CDR3 coding DNA: TGTGCCAGCAGCTTGGGCGGGAGGGCCTGGGAGACCCAGTACTTC.

The chain employs TRBV6-1 and TRBJ1-2, with 7 bases lining up with TRBD1. Germline V gene lookup returns CDR1 MNHNS and CDR2 SASEGT. J lost 3 bases, V lost 8 bases, and 12 bases had no gene match. CDR3 size: 15 residues. The CDR3 DNA is TGTGCCAGCGCAGTAGACGGGACAGTTCACTATGGCTACACCTTC. Translation: CASAVDGTVHYGYTF.

The DNA for the CDR3 is TGTGCCAGCAGTTTAGCGGGGTCTCCCTACGAGCAGTACTTC. This encodes CASSLAGSPYEQYF. The chain carries TRBV27 and TRBJ2-7; D may be TRBD2 (6 bases). Trimming stripped 2 bases from V and 2 bases from J, with 10 bases between. From germline, CDR1 is MNHEY and CDR2 SMNVEV (reference sequence). The CDR3 loop spans 14 amino acids.

This clone came up a few times. V usage is TRBV6-1 and J usage is TRBJ2-7, with TRBD1 matching 7 bases. Germline V gene lookup returns CDR1 MNHNS and CDR2 SASEGT. The CDR3 has 12 amino acids. V dropped 8 bases and J dropped 7; count of bases not matched to a gene: 8. CDR3 coding DNA: TGTGCCAGCGGGCAGGGGGATAGGGAGCAGTACTTC. Translated, it gives CASGQGDREQYF.

This clone was detected only once. This sequence joins TRBV13 and TRBJ1-4; D is undetermined. This CDR3 is 14 amino acids long. V lost 3 bases and J 8 bases, leaving 13 bases between the germline ends. Per the germline V gene, CDR1 is PRHDT and CDR2 is FYEKMQ (reference sequence). CDR3 in DNA: TGTGCCAGCAGCTTTGGGCCCGGGAAGGAAAAACTGTTTTTT. This codes for CASSFGPGKEKLFF.

The rearrangement links TRBV15 to TRBJ2-5; 15 bases are shared with TRBD2. Germline V gene data show CDR1 as LNHNV and CDR2 as YYDKDF (reference sequence). V dropped 4 bases and J dropped 5; count of bases not matched to a gene: 2. The CDR3 extends over 15 amino acids. CDR3 sequence (DNA): TGTGCCACCAGCAACGGGACTAGCGGGAGGGAGACCCAGTACTTC. Translating it yields CATSNGTSGRETQYF.

This clone has more than one count but fewer than ten. V is TRBV5-1 and J is TRBJ2-2; 16 bases align to TRBD2. The CDR3 is 18 amino acids. Losses at the gene ends were 3 bases for V and 4 bases for J; bases not matched to a gene: 6. From germline, CDR1 is SGHRS and CDR2 YFSETQ. CDR3 sequence (DNA): TGCGCCAGCAGCTGGGGACTAGCGGGAGGGCCCGTCACCGGGGAGCTGTTTTTT. It is translated as CASSWGLAGGPVTGELFF. Full variable domain (outside the CDR3, taken from reference TRBV5-1 and TRBJ2-2): KAGVTQTPRYLIKTRGQQVTLSCSPISGHRSVSWYQQTPGQGLQFLFEYFSETQRNKGNFPGRFSGRQFSNSRSEMNVSTLELGDSALYLCASSWGLAGGPVTGELFFGEGSRLTVL.

In nucleotides, the CDR3 is TGTGCCAGCAGCGCGGGACAGGGGGGAGAGACCCAGTACTTC. It yields the protein CASSAGQGGETQYF. The rearrangement joins TRBV11-3 to TRBJ2-5; 11 nucleotides align to TRBD1. Germline V gene lookup returns CDR1 SGHNT and CDR2 YENEEA. V dropped 5 bases and J dropped 4; count of bases not matched to a gene: 3. The CDR3 has 14 residues.